What follows are 19 T cell receptor beta chains derived from one specimen sequenced in a study of CD8+ T cells in alopecia areata. RNA, once extracted, was reverse transcribed into cDNA for use as the sequencing template. Profiled with immunoSEQ multiplex PCR; TCRdb holds only in-frame clones, not every one. Of around 190,000 clones listed, over 55% are singletons. Treatment here: oral pan-JAK inhibitor, 5-10 mg twice daily. The sample was CD4+ T cells sorted from blood, taken at week 24, from a patient treated with tofacitinib. The source of these receptors is a human donor with alopecia areata.

This clone was seen more than once but under ten times. The chain recombines TRBV7-2 with TRBJ1-2; D perhaps matches TRBD1 (5 bases). With 5 bases removed from V and 7 bases from J, the gap between germline ends came to 14 bases. The CDR3 covers 13 residues. Germline lookup yields CDR1 SGHTA and CDR2 FQGNSA. The CDR3 loop reads CASSTRGLPGYTF. The CDR3 DNA follows: TGTGCCAGCAGCACCCGGGGACTGCCTGGCTACACCTTC.

The chain combines TRBV4-3 with TRBJ2-3; D is uncertain. The germline V gene has CDR1 LGHNA and CDR2 YSLEER. Trimming cost V 0 bases and J 8 bases, with 6 bases left between them. The CDR3 spans 12 residues. The CDR3 is CASSQEKGTQYF. CDR3 DNA: TGCGCCAGCAGCCAAGAAAAGGGTACGCAGTATTTT.

The chain carries TRBV29-1 and TRBJ2-7; D may be TRBD1 or TRBD2 (5 bases each). The V and J ends lost 1 base and 1 base respectively, with 8 bases between them. This CDR3 spans 13 amino acids. Germline values: CDR1 SQVTM, CDR2 ANQGSEA. The CDR3 reads CSVEGDGSYEQYF. CDR3 DNA: TGCAGCGTTGAAGGGGACGGATCCTACGAGCAGTACTTC.

V and J are TRBV7-3 and TRBJ2-1; D is possibly TRBD2 (6 bases). Trimming removed 5 bases at V and 10 bases at J, with 15 bases between. Germline assignment: CDR1 SGHTA and CDR2 FQGTGA. There are 13 residues in the CDR3. In DNA, the CDR3 is TGTGCCAGCAGCCCTCACCGGGACTCCGAGCAGTTCTTC. Amino acid sequence: CASSPHRDSEQFF.

Remarks on this clone: Compared with germline, one end of the junction differs, possibly owing to a read error. This chain links TRBV27 with TRBJ2-4; tentatively, D is TRBD1 (6 bases). The CDR3 has 13 amino acids. CDR1 and CDR2 from the germline V gene are MNHEY and SMNVEV (reference sequence). The CDR3 sequence: CASSLSKDGTINF. DNA of the CDR3: TGTGCCAGCAGTTTATCTAAGGATGGGACAATCAACTTC.

V is TRBV6-5 and J is TRBJ2-5, with TRBD1 matching 7 bases. Germline CDR1 reads MNHEY; CDR2 reads SVGAGI. This CDR3 spans 14 amino acids. The ends lost 2 bases at V and 2 bases at J; junction bases unmatched: 2. In DNA form, the CDR3 reads TGTGCCAGCAGTTACACGGGACAGCAAGAGACCCAGTACTTC. Translation: CASSYTGQQETQYF.

The chain has TRBV5-4 and TRBJ2-2, with TRBD1 identical over 7 bases. The junction had 5 bases not matched to a gene; V was cut back by 3 bases and J by 0 bases. Germline CDR1 and CDR2: SGHNT and YYREEE (reference sequence). The CDR3 length is 16 residues. The CDR3 here is CASSSGTVANTGELFF. The DNA of the CDR3 is TGTGCCAGCAGCTCAGGGACAGTCGCGAACACCGGGGAGCTGTTTTTT.

This clone showed up just a few times. The chain has TRBV29-1 and TRBJ1-5, with D unclear. CDR3 length: 13 residues. Germline CDR1 reads SQVTM; CDR2 reads ANQGSEA. The V end was cut by 7 bases, the J end by 0 bases, with 10 bases between. The CDR3: CSARFNSNQPQHF. The CDR3 bases are TGCAGCGCCCGATTCAATAGCAATCAGCCCCAGCATTTT.

The chain carries TRBV6-5 and TRBJ2-5; 12 positions match TRBD1. CDR3 length: 16 residues. Germline CDR1 and CDR2: MNHEY and SVGAGI. The trim removed 2 bases at V and 5 bases at J, leaving 6 bases unmatched. Here the CDR3 DNA reads TGTGCCAGCAGTTACCGGGGACAGGGGGCCCGCGAGACCCAGTACTTC. It yields the protein CASSYRGQGARETQYF.

This clone was counted between two and nine times. The V and J genes are TRBV30 and TRBJ1-5; TRBD1 is a possible D gene (6 bases). In germline, CDR1 is GTSNPN, CDR2 SVGIG (reference sequence). The CDR3 covers 14 residues. Trimming removed 2 bases from V and 11 bases from J, with 19 bases in between. For the CDR3, the DNA is TGTGCCTGGAGTCGGGGGGGCGTTCAAGGGACCCAGCATTTT. This encodes CAWSRGGVQGTQHF.

The rearrangement links TRBV30 to TRBJ1-1, with D hard to call. CDR3 length equals 13 residues. Germline values: CDR1 GTSNPN, CDR2 SVGIG (reference sequence). Trimming took 5 bases from V and 3 from J, leaving 13 bases between them. CDR3 nucleotide sequence: TGTGCCTGGGGAGAGACGGATTACACTGAAGCTTTCTTT. This sequence encodes CAWGETDYTEAFF.

J is TRBJ2-4 and V is TRBV2; D perhaps matches TRBD2 (6 bases). Deletions cut 8 bases from V and 6 bases from J, with 14 bases between. Per germline, CDR1 SNHLY and CDR2 FYNNEI. The CDR3 sequence is 13 residues long. In DNA, the CDR3 is TGTGCCAGCGAACGGGGGAAGCTAAACATTCAGTACTTC. Translated, it gives CASERGKLNIQYF.

The chain uses TRBV6-6 and TRBJ2-3; TRBD1 matches at 9 bases. This CDR3 has 16 residues. J lost 4 bases, V lost 1 base, and 6 bases had no gene match. The germline V gene has CDR1 MNHNY and CDR2 SVGAGI (reference sequence). The DNA for the CDR3 is TGTGCCAGCAGTTACTTTTCCGGACAGGGGTCAGATACGCAGTATTTT. Amino acid sequence: CASSYFSGQGSDTQYF.

This clone was observed a handful of times. The sample has other DNA sequences that encode this CDR3 too. This rearrangement joins TRBV29-1 to TRBJ1-5; unclear D gene. Per the germline V gene, CDR1 is SQVTM and CDR2 is ANQGSEA. The CDR3 loop spans 12 amino acids. With 5 bases removed from V and 0 bases from J, the gap between germline ends came to 5 bases. CDR3 region: CSVRNSNQPQHF. The CDR3, as DNA: TGCAGCGTTCGTAATAGCAATCAGCCCCAGCATTTT.

The V gene is TRBV25-1, the J gene TRBJ1-1, with D uncertain. Trimming took off 5 bases at V and 5 bases at J, with 6 bases between the two ends. This CDR3 spans 11 amino acids. Germline CDR1 MGHDK, CDR2 SYGVNS. This chain's CDR3 is CASSLGTEAFF. In DNA form, the CDR3 reads TGTGCCAGCAGTCTTGGGACTGAAGCTTTCTTT.

The chain carries TRBV23-1 and TRBJ1-6, with no clear D. TRBV23-1 is noted as an ORF with a role that remains uncertain. Trimming left V 4 bases short and J 7 bases short, with 11 bases between. This CDR3 comprises 14 residues. The CDR3 loop is CASSPGFSNSPLHF. DNA for the CDR3: TGCGCCAGCAGTCCGGGTTTTTCGAATTCACCCCTCCACTTT.

The V and J genes are TRBV11-2 and TRBJ2-5; tentative D call: TRBD2 (6 bases). V gave up 5 bases and J gave up 5 bases, with 15 bases separating them. The CDR3 covers 14 residues. CDR1 SGHAT and CDR2 FQNNGV come from the germline V gene. CDR3 amino acids: CASSVDTSPETQYF. Written as DNA, the CDR3 is TGTGCCAGCAGCGTGGACACTAGCCCGGAGACCCAGTACTTC.

The genes are TRBV5-1 and TRBJ2-1; 7 positions agree with TRBD1. Germline assignment: CDR1 SGHRS and CDR2 YFSETQ. With 3 bases clipped from V and 1 base from J, the junction kept 1 base outside the gene matches. The CDR3 has 14 amino acids. In DNA form, the CDR3 reads TGCGCCAGCAGCTCGGACAGGTCCTACAATGAGCAGTTCTTC. Residues: CASSSDRSYNEQFF. Based on the CDR3 plus reference TRBV5-1 and TRBJ2-1, the full variable domain is KAGVTQTPRYLIKTRGQQVTLSCSPISGHRSVSWYQQTPGQGLQFLFEYFSETQRNKGNFPGRFSGRQFSNSRSEMNVSTLELGDSALYLCASSSDRSYNEQFFGPGTRLTVL.

The rearrangement joins TRBV29-1 to TRBJ2-5; 8 bases are shared with TRBD1. V trimming: 8 bases; J trimming: 2 bases; junction bases outside the gene matches: 4. This CDR3 has 12 residues. Germline V lookup: CDR1 SQVTM, CDR2 ANQGSEA. CDR3 coding DNA: TGCAGCTCAGGGACAGGTCAAGAGACCCAGTACTTC. This encodes CSSGTGQETQYF.